The clone carrying this TCR beta chain has a handful of counts. This sample stems from a study of T cell changes during pregnancy in multiple sclerosis. TCRdb's copy holds only in-frame clones and misses some; the assay was immunoSEQ multiplex PCR. The data hold more than 50,000 clones, with 91% observed a single time. This sequence was found in a female donor in good health, enrolled as a control in a pregnancy study. The input for sequencing was CD4+ T cells from peripheral blood mononuclear cells, taken after pregnancy.

For the CDR3, the DNA is TGTGCCAGTAGTTGGACAGGGGGCGTGGACACTGAAGCTTTCTTT. Amino acid sequence: CASSWTGGVDTEAFF. This rearrangement joins TRBV19 to TRBJ1-1; TRBD1 aligns across 11 bases. V lost 5 bases, J lost 3 bases, and 5 bases stayed unmatched. Per germline, CDR1 LNHDA and CDR2 SQIVND (reference sequence). The CDR3 runs 15 residues.